Listed here are 15 T cell receptor beta chains from one sample, sequenced in a study of cytomegalovirus exposure and HLA in healthy donors. Only in-frame clones appear in the TCRdb table, and some are missing; sequencing was by immunoSEQ multiplex PCR. The repertoire holds some 48,000 clones, with around 90% as singletons. Sequenced material: PBMCs. The receptors originated from a woman aged 30 to 39 in good health and CMV-seronegative.

The genes are TRBV5-4 and TRBJ2-7; maybe TRBD1 (5 bases). CDR3 length equals 14 residues. With 1 base removed from V and 2 bases from J, the gap between germline ends came to 10 bases. CDR1 and CDR2 from the germline V gene are SGHNT and YYREEE (reference sequence). The CDR3 protein is CASSLQSGTYEQYF. The CDR3 DNA is TGTGCCAGCAGCTTGCAGTCAGGGACCTACGAGCAGTACTTC.

The chain uses TRBV7-3 and TRBJ1-2, with D perhaps matching TRBD1 (6 bases). CDR3 length: 16 residues. The germline V gene encodes CDR1 SGHTA and CDR2 FQGTGA. V lost 5 bases to trimming and J lost 4 bases, with 20 bases between them. The CDR3 region is CASSPRGQTGGYGYTF. CDR3 DNA: TGTGCCAGCAGCCCAAGGGGACAAACGGGGGGCTATGGCTACACCTTC.

The chain is built from TRBV9 and TRBJ2-7, with a tentative D call TRBD2 (7 bases). This CDR3 has 14 amino acids. Germline V lookup: CDR1 SGDLS, CDR2 YYNGEE. Trimming removed 0 bases at V and 7 bases at J, with 14 bases between. This chain's CDR3 is CASSVERGQGEQYF. In DNA form, the CDR3 reads TGTGCCAGCAGCGTAGAGCGGGGCCAGGGGGAGCAGTACTTC.

This sequence joins TRBV7-3 and TRBJ2-5; 7 nucleotides agree with TRBD1. V shed 5 bases and J 2 bases; nucleotides not matched to a gene: 5. This CDR3 is built from 14 residues. From germline, CDR1 is SGHTA and CDR2 FQGTGA. As DNA, the CDR3 is TGTGCCAGCAGCCTTACAGGGGTACAAGAGACCCAGTACTTC. This sequence encodes CASSLTGVQETQYF.

The chain employs TRBV7-2 and TRBJ2-3, with TRBD2 identical over 9 bases. CDR1 is SGHTA, CDR2 FQGNSA, per germline. The CDR3 loop spans 16 amino acids. The V segment lost 1 base and the J segment 4 bases; nucleotides outside the gene matches: 6. CDR3 coding DNA: TGTGCCAGCAGCTTAGATGGGACTAGCTATTCAGATACGCAGTATTTT. Its protein product is CASSLDGTSYSDTQYF.

The rearrangement links TRBV19 to TRBJ2-7, with 9 positions matching TRBD2. This CDR3 spans 14 amino acids. Looked up from germline, CDR1 is LNHDA and CDR2 is SQIVND (reference sequence). Germline trimming cut 7 bases from V and 1 base from J; bases unmatched to any gene: 5. The CDR3 bases are TGTGCCAGTATGGTAGCGGGAGATTCCTACGAGCAGTACTTC. It encodes CASMVAGDSYEQYF.

This clone was observed a few times. The rearrangement joins TRBV7-2 to TRBJ2-7; TRBD2 matches at 14 bases. This CDR3 contains 16 residues. V lost 1 base, J lost 7 bases, and 6 bases stayed unmatched. The germline V gene encodes CDR1 SGHTA and CDR2 FQGNSA. In DNA form, the CDR3 reads TGTGCCAGCAGCTTAGTGGGACTAGCGGGAGCTGGTGAGCAGTACTTC. Translated, it gives CASSLVGLAGAGEQYF.

The rearrangement links TRBV10-2 to TRBJ2-1, with 7 bases identical to TRBD2. The V and J ends lost 5 bases and 0 bases, in that order; junction bases with no gene match: 4. The CDR3 spans 15 residues. CDR1 is WSHSY and CDR2 is SAAADI in the germline V gene. The CDR3 DNA sequence: TGCGCCAGCAGTACCAGCGGGAACTCCTACAATGAGCAGTTCTTC. Residues: CASSTSGNSYNEQFF.

CDR3 nucleotides: TGTGCCAGCTCACCGGCCCAGTCCAATTACAATGAGCAGTTCTTC. It specifies CASSPAQSNYNEQFF. The chain carries TRBV18 and TRBJ2-1; D is ambiguous. CDR1 KGHSH and CDR2 LQKENI come from the germline V gene. The CDR3 covers 15 residues. The V end was cut by 3 bases, the J end by 4 bases, with 13 bases between.

CDR3 in DNA: TGCGCCAGCAGCTTAATGACTAGCGGAGGGGGAAATGAGCAGTTCTTC. It is translated as CASSLMTSGGGNEQFF. V gene TRBV5-1 combines with J gene TRBJ2-1; 9 nucleotides match TRBD2. This CDR3 is built from 16 residues. Germline assignment: CDR1 SGHRS and CDR2 YFSETQ. The trim removed 2 bases at V and 7 bases at J, leaving 10 bases unmatched.

This clone was counted once. The V gene is TRBV27, the J gene TRBJ1-2; D is perhaps TRBD1 (6 bases). The CDR3 totals 15 residues. The V end was cut by 5 bases, the J end by 4 bases, with 17 bases between. In germline, CDR1 is MNHEY, CDR2 SMNVEV (reference sequence). Here the CDR3 DNA reads TGTGCCAGCAGTCCTTGGGGGGGCAGTATCTATGGCTACACCTTC. It specifies CASSPWGGSIYGYTF.

V gene TRBV7-6 combines with J gene TRBJ2-3, with D perhaps TRBD1 (6 bases). Per germline, CDR1 SGHVS and CDR2 FNYEAQ. V gave up 5 bases and J gave up 4 bases, with 10 bases separating them. The CDR3 has 13 amino acids. CDR3: CASSRSGADTQYF. The CDR3 nucleotides read TGTGCCAGCAGCCGATCAGGGGCAGATACGCAGTATTTT.

CDR3 amino acids: CASSRLTGETGELFF. The CDR3 nucleotides are TGTGCCAGCAGCCGCCTTACAGGGGAGACCGGGGAGCTGTTTTTT. The chain uses TRBV7-6 and TRBJ2-2; TRBD1 aligns across 7 bases. Trimming at V came to 5 bases and at J to 5 bases, leaving 8 bases not matched to a gene. The length of the CDR3 is 15 residues. Per germline, CDR1 SGHVS and CDR2 FNYEAQ.

The J gene is TRBJ2-3, the V gene TRBV7-9, with D possibly matching TRBD2 (7 bases). The V end lost 5 bases, the J end lost 4 bases, and 16 bases lay between the germline ends. CDR1 is SEHNR and CDR2 is FQNEAQ in the germline V gene (reference sequence). This CDR3 has 15 amino acids. The CDR3 DNA follows: TGTGCCAGCAGCGGCCGGGGGGCGGGAGCAGATACGCAGTATTTT. It translates to CASSGRGAGADTQYF.

This chain joins TRBV27 and TRBJ1-2; D unresolved. Germline loops: CDR1 MNHEY, CDR2 SMNVEV (reference sequence). Trimming left V 7 bases short and J 1 base short, with 10 bases between. The CDR3 is 13 residues long. CDR3 coding DNA: TGTGCCAGCAAGGCGGGGAGTAACTATGGCTACACCTTC. Its translation is CASKAGSNYGYTF.